This T cell receptor beta chain emerged from a study of blood T cells in healthy people across ages. Points from the study as a whole: Diversity figures based on one million T cells were deemed too low. In older individuals, TCR beta diversity per million T cells was lower, falling roughly linearly with age. Naive CD4+ cell counts and diversity both ran higher in long-lived than in aged donors.

A second PCR of about 7 to 12 cycles used a sample-barcoded 5' primer and a J-beta primer mix. TCRdb called the 5' RACE reads again in MiXCR, with one record for every CDR3 protein. The sample has some 860,000 distinct CDR3 sequences; 56% are singletons. Germline CDR1 is SGHTA and CDR2 is FQGNSA. The CDR3 spans 12 residues. Between the trimmed V and J ends, which lost 0 bases and 7 bases, there was a span of 5 bases. With respect to this clonotype: The antigen is undetermined.

The sample comprised blood. The receptor comes from a man aged 40-49 years in good health. The V and J genes are TRBV7-2 and TRBJ2-3; no definite D call. In nucleotides, the CDR3 is TGTGCCAGCAGCTTAGCGGTTCATACGCAGTATTTT. Amino acid sequence: CASSLAVHTQYF.